This entry is about one TCR beta chain. Its antigen is unidentified. Rectal tissue came from one to two pinch biopsies taken at colonoscopy. Germline trimming cut 0 bases from V and 1 base from J; bases unmatched to any gene: 5. This CDR3 comprises 16 residues. From germline, CDR1 is SGHNT and CDR2 YYREEE (reference sequence). The data were obtained in a study of pediatric ulcerative colitis. Each sample received Survey-level depth of up to 500,000 reads. Generated by immunoSEQ multiplex PCR, the TCRdb table keeps only in-frame clones and is missing some. The top ten hold approximately 4.8% of the sample, which has over 10,000 clones, approximately 80% seen once. Whole-study findings and limits: No controls had the two rectal clonotypes shared by ulcerative colitis patients. Rectal repertoires separated controls, mild-moderate and acute severe colitis.

The TCR originated in a boy aged 5-17 years who was a control in a study of pediatric ulcerative colitis. The chain recombines TRBV5-4 with TRBJ2-3, with TRBD1 identical over 7 bases. The sequenced sample was gut tissue. The CDR3, as DNA: TGTGCCAGCAGCTTGGAGCAGGGGGTTGGCACAGATACGCAGTATTTT. Translated, it gives CASSLEQGVGTDTQYF.